This T cell receptor beta chain appears in the sequencing data of a study of blood T cells in healthy people across ages. Alongside a J-beta primer mix, a sample-barcoded 5' primer served in a second PCR lasting about 6 to 11 cycles. TCRdb re-analysed the 5' RACE reads in MiXCR, keeping a single row per CDR3 protein. The data show 600,000 to 850,000 distinct CDR3 sequences, approximately 39% seen once. The CDR3 is 15 residues long. Germline V CDR1 and CDR2: DFQATT, SNEGSKA (reference sequence). The V and J ends lost 1 base and 6 bases, in that order; junction bases with no gene match: 10. This clonotype turned up a few times.

Sequenced material: blood. J is TRBJ2-7 and V is TRBV20-1, with 9 bases matching TRBD1. The receptor's source is an older woman in good health. DNA of the CDR3: TGCAGTGCTAGAGCCCCCGGGACAGGGTCCCCCGAGCAGTACTTC. Its translation: CSARAPGTGSPEQYF.